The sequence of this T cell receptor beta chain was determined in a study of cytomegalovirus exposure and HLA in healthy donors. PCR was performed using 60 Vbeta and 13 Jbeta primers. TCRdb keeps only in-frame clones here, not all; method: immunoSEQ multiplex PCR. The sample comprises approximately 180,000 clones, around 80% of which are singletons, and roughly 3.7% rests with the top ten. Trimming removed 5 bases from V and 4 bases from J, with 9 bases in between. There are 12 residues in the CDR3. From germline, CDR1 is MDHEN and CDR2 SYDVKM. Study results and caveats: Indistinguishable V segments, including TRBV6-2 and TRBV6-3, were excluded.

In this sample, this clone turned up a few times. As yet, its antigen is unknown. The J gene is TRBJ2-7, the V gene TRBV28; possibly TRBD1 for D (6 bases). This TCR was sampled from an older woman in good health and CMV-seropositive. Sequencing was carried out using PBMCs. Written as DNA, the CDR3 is TGTGCCAGCAGTCACAGGGAGTACGAGCAGTACTTC. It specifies CASSHREYEQYF.